This T cell receptor delta chain was sequenced for a study of fetal and pediatric gammadelta thymocytes (dated by TCRdb to the early 2020s). General notes on the study: Previously published data and newly generated, unpublished data were combined in the bulk gammadelta thymocyte repertoires, which were used to strengthen a single-cell study of gammadelta thymocyte development. The bulk gammadelta thymocyte repertoires combined unpublished data with previously published data (refs 27,28). To increase subject numbers and strengthen the CDR3 publicity analysis, bulk TCR repertoire data were added. The set of bulk gammadelta thymocyte repertoires included roughly 10 subjects in total: 3 fetal thymus donors and 7 pediatric thymus donors. General findings and caveats noted by the study authors: Compared with post-natal repertoires, fetal gammadelta thymocyte repertoires had previously been reported to be enriched for TRDV2, TRGV8 and TRGV9 usage, low N additions and public CDR3s.

According to the germline V gene, CDR1 reads TSWWSYY and CDR2 reads QGS. The CDR3 runs 17 residues from the cysteine to the phenylalanine. Of the read, only the CDR3 DNA is kept; its 51 bases are in frame from base 1. As to this clone: Its recognized antigen is unknown. This is likely an artifact of a read error, given a far larger clone one base away.

Fetal thymuses were obtained from elective pregnancy terminations performed in Singapore for socio-psychological reasons at 14 to 22 weeks estimated gestational age. All fetuses were judged to be structurally normal by ultrasound prior to termination and by gross morphological examination after termination. Thymocytes were stained with Zombie NIR viability dye plus antibodies to CD3 (UCHT1), TCRgammadelta (11F2), TCRVgamma9 (IMMU360) and TCRVdelta2 (IMMU389). From human fetal and pediatric thymuses, sorted Vgamma9Vdelta2 and nonVgamma9Vdelta2 gammadelta thymocytes were used to generate bulk TRD and TRG CDR3 repertoires separately. As previously described, thymic cell suspensions were prepared from both fetal and post-natal thymuses. NonVgamma9Vdelta2 thymocytes were sorted as CD3+ gammadeltaTCR+ cells lacking the Vgamma9+Vdelta2+ phenotype. Cells were sorted on a FACS Aria III cell sorter (BD Biosciences).

TCRdb lists the instrument as Illumina MiSeq. As for how the authors treated the data: For publicity analysis, the Vgamma9Vdelta2 and nonVgamma9Vdelta2 bulk CDR3 files of each subject were merged into one combined repertoire per subject. CDR3 publicity was given a score from 0 to 19 by checking each amino acid sequence across 9 single-cell datasets and about ten bulk repertoires with base R and dplyr. TCRdb called clones anew from the public reads via CATT; matching DNA rows were later pooled. The V and J calls reflect TCRdb's pipeline rather than the authors' work. A total of just under 750 delta-chain clones appear in this sample, around 19% of them only once. The ten largest clonotypes hold approximately 18% of the sample.

The chain is made from TRDV1 and TRDJ3, and 8 junction bases match TRDD3. The TCR was taken from a human fetus. Sequences were obtained from non-Vgamma9Vdelta2 gamma-delta T cells from the thymus. The intended sense of this specimen's cell subset or site label: CD3+gammadeltaTCR+ thymocytes not co-expressing Vgamma9 and Vdelta2. The DNA sequence is as follows: TGTGCTCTTGGGGACTGGGGGAGCTCCTGGGACCCCCGACAGATGTTTTTC. This sequence encodes CALGDWGSSWDPRQMFF.